This T cell receptor (beta chain) was identified during a study of blood T cell repertoires in COVID-19. The CDR3 has 15 residues. V lost 4 bases, J lost 3 bases, and 14 bases lay in between. Germline CDR1 and CDR2: SGHVS and FQNEAQ. This clone was recorded once. Clinical history as reported by participants underpinned cohort assignment. Among Cohort 3 donors, those recovered had two negative PCRs, clearance, or symptom resolution. This table comes from immunoSEQ multiplex PCR, and its TCRdb copy is limited to in-frame clones, with some not included. The sample lists over 150,000 clones; 75% to 85% were seen once.

The chain is built from TRBV7-8 and TRBJ2-3; no definite D call. This clonotype was obtained from a man in his forties who had recovered from COVID-19. Sample: PBMCs or T cells enriched from blood (not recorded which). CDR3 coding DNA: TGTGCCAGCAGCTCCCTAGGCCCTGAGACAGATACGCAGTATTTT. Protein sequence: CASSSLGPETDTQYF.